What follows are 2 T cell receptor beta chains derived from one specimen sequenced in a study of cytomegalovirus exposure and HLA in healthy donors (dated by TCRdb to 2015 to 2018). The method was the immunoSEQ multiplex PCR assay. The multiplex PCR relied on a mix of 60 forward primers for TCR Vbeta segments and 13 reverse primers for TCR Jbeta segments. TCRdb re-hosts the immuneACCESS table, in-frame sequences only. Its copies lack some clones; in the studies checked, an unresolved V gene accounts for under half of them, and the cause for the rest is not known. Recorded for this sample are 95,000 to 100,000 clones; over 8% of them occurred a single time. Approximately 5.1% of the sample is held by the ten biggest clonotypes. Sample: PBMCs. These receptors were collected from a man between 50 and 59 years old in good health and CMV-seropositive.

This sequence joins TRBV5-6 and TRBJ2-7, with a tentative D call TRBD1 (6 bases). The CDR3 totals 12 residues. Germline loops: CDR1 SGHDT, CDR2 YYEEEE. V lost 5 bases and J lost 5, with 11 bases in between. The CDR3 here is CASRNDRHEQYF. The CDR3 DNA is TGTGCCAGCAGAAATGACAGGCACGAGCAGTACTTC.

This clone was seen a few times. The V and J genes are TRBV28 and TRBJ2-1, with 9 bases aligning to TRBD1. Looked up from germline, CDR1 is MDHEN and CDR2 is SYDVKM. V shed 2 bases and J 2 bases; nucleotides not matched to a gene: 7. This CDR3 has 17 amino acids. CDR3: CASSLAGQGSAYNEQFF. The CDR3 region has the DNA TGTGCCAGCAGTTTAGCGGGACAGGGTAGTGCCTACAATGAGCAGTTCTTC.